This TCR beta chain was documented in a study of identical twins. TCRdb re-called the 5' RACE reads with MiXCR, one entry per CDR3 protein. The sample lists about 890,000 distinct CDR3 sequences; roughly 12% were seen once. This clonotype was seen repeatedly, ten times or more. The data also belong to a second study, concerning yellow fever vaccine responses in identical twins.

The receptor was isolated from a woman between 18 and 29 years old in good health. Sequencing used PBMCs.

CDR3 nucleotide sequence: TGTGCCAGCAGCCAAGCCGCCTATGGCTACACCTTC. Protein sequence: CASSQAAYGYTF. The chain combines TRBV3-1 with TRBJ1-2; D remains ambiguous. Germline V gives CDR1 LGHDT, CDR2 YNNKEL (reference sequence). V was clipped by 1 base and J by 4 bases, with 4 bases between them. The CDR3 extends over 12 amino acids.